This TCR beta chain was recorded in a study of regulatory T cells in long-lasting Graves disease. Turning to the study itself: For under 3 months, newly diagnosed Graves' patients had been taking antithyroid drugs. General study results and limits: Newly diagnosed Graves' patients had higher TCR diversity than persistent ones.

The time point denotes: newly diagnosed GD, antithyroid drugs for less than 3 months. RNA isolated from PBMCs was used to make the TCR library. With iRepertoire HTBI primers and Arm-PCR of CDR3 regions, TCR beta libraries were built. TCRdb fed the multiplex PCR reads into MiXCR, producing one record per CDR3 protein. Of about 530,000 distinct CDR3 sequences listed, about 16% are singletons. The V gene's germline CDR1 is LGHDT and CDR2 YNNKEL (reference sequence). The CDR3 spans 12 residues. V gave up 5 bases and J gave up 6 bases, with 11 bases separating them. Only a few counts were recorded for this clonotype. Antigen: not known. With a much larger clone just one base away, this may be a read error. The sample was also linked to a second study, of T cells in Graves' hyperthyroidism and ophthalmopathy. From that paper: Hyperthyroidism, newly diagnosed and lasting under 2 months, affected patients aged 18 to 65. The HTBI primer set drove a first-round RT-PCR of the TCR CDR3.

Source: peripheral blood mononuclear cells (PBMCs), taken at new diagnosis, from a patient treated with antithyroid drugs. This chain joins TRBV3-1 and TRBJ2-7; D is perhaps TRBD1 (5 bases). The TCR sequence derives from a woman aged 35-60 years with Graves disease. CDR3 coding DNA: TGTGCCAGCAGCAAGGGGTCCGTCGAGCAGTACTTC. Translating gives CASSKGSVEQYF.